This TCR beta chain was documented in a study of CXCR3-negative and CXCR3-positive naive CD8 T cells. Overall study context: The libraries yielded around 140 million TRB reads, about 1.5 +/- 0.3 million each. Broader study findings: Both of the naive subsets showed about the same high diversity, but memory CD8+ cells had much less. Memory cells diverged, while naive CXCR3-positive and CXCR3-negative cells had similar TRBV-TRBJ usage. It was found that naive subsets had comparable surface CD5, and TCR strength was inferred from TRB CDR3 properties.

The study made its TRB cDNA libraries by 5' RACE, adding UMI labels. TCRdb re-called the 5' RACE reads and gives one entry per CDR3 protein, without DNA. Its listing shows tens of thousands of distinct CDR3 sequences. Germline V gene lookup returns CDR1 SQVTM and CDR2 ANQGSEA. CDR3 length: 15 amino acids. A note on this clonotype: The antigen is undetermined.

The genes are TRBV29-1 and TRBJ2-7; the TCRdb D gene call, TRBD1, has no DNA to confirm it. The clonotype comes from a human donor in good health. Some clones in this sample may be carry-over from other donors' samples. The sample comprised memory CD8+ T cells from blood. CDR3: CSVEVLFGQAYEQYF.